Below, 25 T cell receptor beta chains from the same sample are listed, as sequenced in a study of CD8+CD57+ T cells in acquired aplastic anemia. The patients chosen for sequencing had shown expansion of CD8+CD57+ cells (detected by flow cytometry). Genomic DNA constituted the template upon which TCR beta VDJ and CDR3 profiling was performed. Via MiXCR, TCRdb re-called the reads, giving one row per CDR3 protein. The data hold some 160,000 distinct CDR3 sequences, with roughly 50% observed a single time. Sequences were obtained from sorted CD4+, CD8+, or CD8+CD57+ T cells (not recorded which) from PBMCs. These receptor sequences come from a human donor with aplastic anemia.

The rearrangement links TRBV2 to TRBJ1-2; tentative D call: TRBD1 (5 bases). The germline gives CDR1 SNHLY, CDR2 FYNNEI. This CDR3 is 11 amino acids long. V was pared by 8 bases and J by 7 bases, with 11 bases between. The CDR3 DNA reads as TGTGCCAGCGTGGCAGGGACTGGCTACACCTTC. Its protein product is CASVAGTGYTF.

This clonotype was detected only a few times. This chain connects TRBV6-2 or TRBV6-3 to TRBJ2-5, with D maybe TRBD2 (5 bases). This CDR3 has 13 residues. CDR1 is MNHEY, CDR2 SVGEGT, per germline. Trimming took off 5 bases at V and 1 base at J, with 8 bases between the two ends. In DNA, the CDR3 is TGTGCCAGCAGTCGAGGGTTCCAAGAGACCCAGTACTTC. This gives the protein CASSRGFQETQYF.

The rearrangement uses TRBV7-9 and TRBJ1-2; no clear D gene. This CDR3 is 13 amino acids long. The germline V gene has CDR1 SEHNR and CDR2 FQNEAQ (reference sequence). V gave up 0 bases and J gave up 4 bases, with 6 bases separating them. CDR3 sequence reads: CASSLALSYGYTF. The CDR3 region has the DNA TGTGCCAGCAGCTTAGCGCTAAGCTATGGCTACACCTTC.

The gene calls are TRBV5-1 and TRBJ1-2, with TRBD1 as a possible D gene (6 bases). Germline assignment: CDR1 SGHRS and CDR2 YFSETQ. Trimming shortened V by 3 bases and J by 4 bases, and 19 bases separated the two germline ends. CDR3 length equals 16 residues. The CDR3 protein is CASSSQGRDKFYGYTF. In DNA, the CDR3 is TGCGCCAGCAGCTCCCAGGGGCGCGACAAATTCTATGGCTACACCTTC.

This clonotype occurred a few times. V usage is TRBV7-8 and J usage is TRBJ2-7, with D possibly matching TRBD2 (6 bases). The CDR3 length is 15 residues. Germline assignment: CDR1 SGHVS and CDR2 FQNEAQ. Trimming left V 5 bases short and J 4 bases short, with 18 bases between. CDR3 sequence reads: CASSLGLGGLYEQYF. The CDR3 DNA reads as TGTGCCAGCAGCCTCGGCCTGGGAGGACTTTACGAGCAGTACTTC.

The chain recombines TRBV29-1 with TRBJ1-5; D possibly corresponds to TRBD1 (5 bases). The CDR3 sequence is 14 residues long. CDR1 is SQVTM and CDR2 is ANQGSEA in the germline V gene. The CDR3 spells CSEGTQGRDQPQHF. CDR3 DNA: TGCAGTGAAGGGACTCAGGGACGGGATCAGCCCCAGCATTTT.

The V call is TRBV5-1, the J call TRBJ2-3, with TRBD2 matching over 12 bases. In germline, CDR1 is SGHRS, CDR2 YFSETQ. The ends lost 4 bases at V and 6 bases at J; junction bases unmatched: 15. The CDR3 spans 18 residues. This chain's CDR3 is CASSQEGGLAGGPDTQYF. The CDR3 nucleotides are TGCGCCAGCAGCCAAGAGGGGGGGCTAGCGGGAGGGCCGGATACGCAGTATTTT. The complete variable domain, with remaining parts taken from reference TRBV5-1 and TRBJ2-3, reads KAGVTQTPRYLIKTRGQQVTLSCSPISGHRSVSWYQQTPGQGLQFLFEYFSETQRNKGNFPGRFSGRQFSNSRSEMNVSTLELGDSALYLCASSQEGGLAGGPDTQYFGPGTRLTVL.

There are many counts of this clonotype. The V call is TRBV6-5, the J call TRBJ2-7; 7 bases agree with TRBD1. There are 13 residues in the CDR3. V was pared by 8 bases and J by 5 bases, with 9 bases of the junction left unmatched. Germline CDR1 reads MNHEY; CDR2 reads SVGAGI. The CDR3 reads CASQVTGDHEQYF. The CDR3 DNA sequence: TGTGCCAGCCAAGTTACAGGGGACCACGAGCAGTACTTC.

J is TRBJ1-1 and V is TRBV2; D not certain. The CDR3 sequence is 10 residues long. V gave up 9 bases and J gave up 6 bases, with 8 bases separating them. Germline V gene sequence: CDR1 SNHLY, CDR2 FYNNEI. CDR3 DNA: TGTGCCAGTTACTTCGCTGAAGCTTTCTTT. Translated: CASYFAEAFF.

The CDR3 DNA is TGTGCCAGCAAGAACACCAGGGAAGGAGATGGCTACACCTTC. This codes for CASKNTREGDGYTF. The genes are TRBV2 and TRBJ1-2; perhaps TRBD1 as D (5 bases). V was shortened by 7 bases and J by 6 bases, with 18 bases between the two germline ends. Germline V CDR1 and CDR2: SNHLY, FYNNEI. This CDR3 has 14 amino acids.

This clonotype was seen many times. Here the CDR3 DNA reads TGCAGTGCTAGAGATTCCGGGACAGGGGTGGAGACCCAGTACTTC. It translates to CSARDSGTGVETQYF. V and J are TRBV20-1 and TRBJ2-5, with 10 bases identical to TRBD1. This CDR3 is 15 amino acids long. Looked up from germline, CDR1 is DFQATT and CDR2 is SNEGSKA (reference sequence). The V segment lost 0 bases and the J segment 5 bases; nucleotides outside the gene matches: 6.

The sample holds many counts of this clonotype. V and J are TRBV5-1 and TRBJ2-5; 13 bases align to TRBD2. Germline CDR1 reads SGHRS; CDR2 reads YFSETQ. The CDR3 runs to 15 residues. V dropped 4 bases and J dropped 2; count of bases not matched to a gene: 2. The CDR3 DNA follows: TGCGCCAGCAGCCCGGGACTAGCGGGACAAGAGACCCAGTACTTC. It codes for CASSPGLAGQETQYF.

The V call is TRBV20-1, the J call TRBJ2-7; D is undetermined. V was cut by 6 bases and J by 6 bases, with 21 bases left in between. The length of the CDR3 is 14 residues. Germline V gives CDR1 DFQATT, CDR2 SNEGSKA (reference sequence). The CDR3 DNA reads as TGCAGTGCGCAGATCACGACGAAATCGCCCGAGCAGTACTTC. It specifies CSAQITTKSPEQYF.

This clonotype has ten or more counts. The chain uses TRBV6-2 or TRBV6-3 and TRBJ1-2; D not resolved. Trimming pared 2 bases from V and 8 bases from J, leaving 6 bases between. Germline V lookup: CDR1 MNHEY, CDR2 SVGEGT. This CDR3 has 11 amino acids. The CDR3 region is CASSYVGGYTF. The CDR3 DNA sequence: TGTGCCAGCAGTTACGTGGGAGGCTACACCTTC.

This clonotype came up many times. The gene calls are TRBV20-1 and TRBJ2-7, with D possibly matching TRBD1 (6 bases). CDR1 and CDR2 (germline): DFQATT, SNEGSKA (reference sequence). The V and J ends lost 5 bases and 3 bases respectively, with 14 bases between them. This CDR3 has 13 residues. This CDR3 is CSAPGQKIYEQYF. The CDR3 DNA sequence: TGCAGTGCTCCAGGACAGAAAATCTACGAGCAGTACTTC.

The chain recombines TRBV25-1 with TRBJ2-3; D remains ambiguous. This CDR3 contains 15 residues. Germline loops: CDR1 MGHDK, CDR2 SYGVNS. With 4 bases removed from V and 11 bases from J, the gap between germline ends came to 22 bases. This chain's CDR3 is CASSGSWSSYNEQYF. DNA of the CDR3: TGTGCCAGCAGTGGAAGCTGGAGCTCCTACAATGAGCAGTATTTT.

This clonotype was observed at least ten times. CDR3 in amino acids: CASSGGGPYGYTF. The DNA of the CDR3 is TGTGCCAGCAGCGGAGGTGGTCCCTATGGCTACACCTTC. J is TRBJ1-2 and V is TRBV7-6; D gene uncertain. Trimming stripped 5 bases from V and 4 bases from J, with 11 bases between. The CDR3 has 13 residues. Germline values: CDR1 SGHVS, CDR2 FNYEAQ.

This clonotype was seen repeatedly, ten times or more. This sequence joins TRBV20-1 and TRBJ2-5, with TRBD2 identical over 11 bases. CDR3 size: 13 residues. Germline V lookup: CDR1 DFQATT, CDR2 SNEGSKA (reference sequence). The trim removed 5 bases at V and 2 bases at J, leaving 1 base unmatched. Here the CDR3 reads CSARTSGQETQYF. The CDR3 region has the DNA TGCAGTGCTCGGACTAGCGGGCAAGAGACCCAGTACTTC.

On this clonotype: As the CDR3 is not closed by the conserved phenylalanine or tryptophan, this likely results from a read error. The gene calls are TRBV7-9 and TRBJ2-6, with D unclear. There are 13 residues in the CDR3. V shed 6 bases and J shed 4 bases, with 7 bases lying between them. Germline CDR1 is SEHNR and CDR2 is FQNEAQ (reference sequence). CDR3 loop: CASRKAGANVLTM. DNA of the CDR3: TGTGCCAGCAGGAAAGCCGGGGCCAACGTCCTGACTATG.

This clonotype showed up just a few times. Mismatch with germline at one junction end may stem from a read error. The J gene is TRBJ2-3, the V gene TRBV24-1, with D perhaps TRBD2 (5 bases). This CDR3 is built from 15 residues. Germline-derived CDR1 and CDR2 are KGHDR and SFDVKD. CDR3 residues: CASSPRLASTDTQYF. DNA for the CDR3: TGTGCCAGCAGTCCCCGGCTAGCAAGCACAGATACGCAGTATTTT.

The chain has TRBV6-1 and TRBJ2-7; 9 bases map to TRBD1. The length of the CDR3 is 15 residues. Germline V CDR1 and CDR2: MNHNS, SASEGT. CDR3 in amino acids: CAGSPWTGDSYEQYV. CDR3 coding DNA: TGTGCCGGCAGTCCATGGACAGGGGATTCCTACGAGCAGTACGTC.

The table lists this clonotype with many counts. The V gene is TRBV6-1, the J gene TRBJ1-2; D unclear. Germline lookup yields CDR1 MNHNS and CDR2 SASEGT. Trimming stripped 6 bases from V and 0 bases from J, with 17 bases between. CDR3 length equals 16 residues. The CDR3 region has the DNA TGTGCCAGCAGCCTAGCGGACGGACCAACTAACTATGGCTACACCTTC. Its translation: CASSLADGPTNYGYTF.

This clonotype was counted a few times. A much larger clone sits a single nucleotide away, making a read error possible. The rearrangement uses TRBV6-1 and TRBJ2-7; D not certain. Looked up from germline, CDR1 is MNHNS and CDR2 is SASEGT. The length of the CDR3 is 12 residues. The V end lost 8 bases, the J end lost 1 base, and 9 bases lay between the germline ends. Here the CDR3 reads CASGPGSYEQYV. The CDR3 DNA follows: TGTGCCAGCGGTCCCGGATCCTACGAGCAGTACGTC.

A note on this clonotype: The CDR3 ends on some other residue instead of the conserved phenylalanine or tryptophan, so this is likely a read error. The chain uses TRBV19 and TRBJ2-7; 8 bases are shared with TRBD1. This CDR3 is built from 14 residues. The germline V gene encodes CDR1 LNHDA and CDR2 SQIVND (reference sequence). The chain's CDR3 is CASNIGTGGYEQYI. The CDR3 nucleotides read TGTGCCAGTAATATAGGGACAGGAGGCTACGAGCAGTACATC.

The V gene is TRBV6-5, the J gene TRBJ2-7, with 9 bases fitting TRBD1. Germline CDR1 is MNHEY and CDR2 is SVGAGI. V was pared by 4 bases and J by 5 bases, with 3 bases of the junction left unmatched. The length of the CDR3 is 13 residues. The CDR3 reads CASSWTGDHEQYF. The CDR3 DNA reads TGTGCCAGCAGTTGGACAGGGGACCACGAGCAGTACTTC.